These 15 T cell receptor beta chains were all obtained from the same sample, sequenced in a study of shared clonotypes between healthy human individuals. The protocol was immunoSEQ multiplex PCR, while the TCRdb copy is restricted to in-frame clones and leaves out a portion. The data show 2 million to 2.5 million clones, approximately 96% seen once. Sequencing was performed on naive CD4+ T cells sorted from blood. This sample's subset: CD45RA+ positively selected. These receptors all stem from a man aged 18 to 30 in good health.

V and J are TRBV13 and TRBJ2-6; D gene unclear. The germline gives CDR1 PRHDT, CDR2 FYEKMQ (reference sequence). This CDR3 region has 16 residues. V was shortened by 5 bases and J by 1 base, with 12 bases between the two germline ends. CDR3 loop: CASSRPTLSGANVLTF. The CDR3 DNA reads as TGTGCCAGCAGCCGACCAACTCTTTCTGGGGCCAACGTCCTGACTTTC.

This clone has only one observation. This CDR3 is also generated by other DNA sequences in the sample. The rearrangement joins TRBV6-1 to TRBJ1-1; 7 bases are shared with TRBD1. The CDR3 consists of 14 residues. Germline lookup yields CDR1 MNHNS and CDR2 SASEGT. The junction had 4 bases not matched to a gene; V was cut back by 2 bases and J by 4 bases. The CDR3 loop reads CASSEQGGGTEAFF. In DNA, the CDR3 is TGTGCCAGCAGTGAACAGGGGGGGGGCACTGAAGCTTTCTTT.

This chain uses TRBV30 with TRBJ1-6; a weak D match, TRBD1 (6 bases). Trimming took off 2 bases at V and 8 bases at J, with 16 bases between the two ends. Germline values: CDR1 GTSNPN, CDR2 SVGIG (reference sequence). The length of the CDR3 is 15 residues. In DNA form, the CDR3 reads TGTGCCTGGAGTCCCGCCCCGGGGGCGGATTCACCCCTCCACTTT. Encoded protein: CAWSPAPGADSPLHF.

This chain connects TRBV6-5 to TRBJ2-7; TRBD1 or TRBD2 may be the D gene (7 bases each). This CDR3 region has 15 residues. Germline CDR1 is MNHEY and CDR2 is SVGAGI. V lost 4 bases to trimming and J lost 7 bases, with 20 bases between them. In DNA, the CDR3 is TGTGCCAGCAGTTCCCTCAGGGGGGGGGCGAGGGAGCAGTACTTC. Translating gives CASSSLRGGAREQYF.

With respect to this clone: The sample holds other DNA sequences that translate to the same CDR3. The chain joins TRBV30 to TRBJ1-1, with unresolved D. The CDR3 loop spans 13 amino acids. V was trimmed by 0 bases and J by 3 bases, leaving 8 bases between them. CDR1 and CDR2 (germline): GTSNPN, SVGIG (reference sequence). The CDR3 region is CAWSVRWDTEAFF. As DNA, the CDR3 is TGTGCCTGGAGTGTACGTTGGGACACTGAAGCTTTCTTT.

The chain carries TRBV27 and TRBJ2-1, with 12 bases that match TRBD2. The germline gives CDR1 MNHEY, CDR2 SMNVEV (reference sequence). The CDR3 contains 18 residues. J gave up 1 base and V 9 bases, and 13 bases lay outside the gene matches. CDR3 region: CASQTLAGGPWSYNEQFF. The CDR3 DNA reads TGTGCCAGTCAAACCCTAGCGGGAGGGCCTTGGTCCTACAATGAGCAGTTCTTC.

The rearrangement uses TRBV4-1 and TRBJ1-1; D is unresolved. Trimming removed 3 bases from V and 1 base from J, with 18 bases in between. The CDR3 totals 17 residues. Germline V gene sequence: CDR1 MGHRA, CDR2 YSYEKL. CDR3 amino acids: CASSHPDWKKENTEAFF. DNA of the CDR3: TGCGCCAGCAGCCACCCCGACTGGAAAAAGGAGAACACTGAAGCTTTCTTT.

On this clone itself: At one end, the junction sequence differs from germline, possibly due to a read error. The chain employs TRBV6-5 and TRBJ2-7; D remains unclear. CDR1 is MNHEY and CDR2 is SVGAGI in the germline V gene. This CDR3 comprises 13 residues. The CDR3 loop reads CASSYPPTPPMHF. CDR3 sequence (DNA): TGTGCCAGCAGTTATCCCCCGACACCTCCGATGCACTTC.

DNA for the CDR3: TGTGCCAGCAAGAACAGGGCCGGGTTGAACACTGAAGCTTTCTTT. As protein: CASKNRAGLNTEAFF. This rearrangement joins TRBV6-1 to TRBJ1-1, with a weak D call TRBD1 (6 bases). Trimming removed 7 bases from V and 0 bases from J, with 15 bases in between. Germline V lookup: CDR1 MNHNS, CDR2 SASEGT. CDR3 length: 15 amino acids.

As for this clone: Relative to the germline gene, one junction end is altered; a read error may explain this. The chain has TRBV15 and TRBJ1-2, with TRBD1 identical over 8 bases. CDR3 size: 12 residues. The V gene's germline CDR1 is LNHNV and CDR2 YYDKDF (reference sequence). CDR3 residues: CATSRDLGQAIF. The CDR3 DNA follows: TGTGCCACCAGCAGAGATTTGGGACAGGCGATTTTC.

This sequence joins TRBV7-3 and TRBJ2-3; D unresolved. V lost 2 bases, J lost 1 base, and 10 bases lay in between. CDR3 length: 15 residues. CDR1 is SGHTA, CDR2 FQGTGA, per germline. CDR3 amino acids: CASSLGQLGTDTQYF. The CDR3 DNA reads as TGTGCCAGCAGCTTAGGTCAGTTAGGCACAGATACGCAGTATTTT.

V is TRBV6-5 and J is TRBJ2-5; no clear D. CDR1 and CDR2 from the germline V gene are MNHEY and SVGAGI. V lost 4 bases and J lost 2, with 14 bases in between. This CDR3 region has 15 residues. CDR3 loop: CASSSLKGVQETQYF. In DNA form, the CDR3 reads TGTGCCAGCAGTTCCTTAAAGGGTGTGCAAGAGACCCAGTACTTC.

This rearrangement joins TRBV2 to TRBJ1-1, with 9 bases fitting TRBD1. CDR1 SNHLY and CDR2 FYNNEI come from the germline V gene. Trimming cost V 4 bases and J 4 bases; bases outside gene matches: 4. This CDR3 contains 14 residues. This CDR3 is CASSVTGGSTEAFF. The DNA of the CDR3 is TGTGCCAGCAGTGTGACAGGGGGAAGCACTGAAGCTTTCTTT.

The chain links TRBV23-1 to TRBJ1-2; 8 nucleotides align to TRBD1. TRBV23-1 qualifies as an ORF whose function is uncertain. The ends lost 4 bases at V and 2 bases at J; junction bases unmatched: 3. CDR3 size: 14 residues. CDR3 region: CASSRGQVNYGYTF. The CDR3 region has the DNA TGCGCCAGCAGTCGGGGACAGGTGAACTATGGCTACACCTTC.

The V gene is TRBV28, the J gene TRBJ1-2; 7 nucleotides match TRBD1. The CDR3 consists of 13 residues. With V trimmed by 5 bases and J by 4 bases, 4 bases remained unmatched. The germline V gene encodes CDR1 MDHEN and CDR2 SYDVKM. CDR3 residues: CASSQGTAYGYTF. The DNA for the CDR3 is TGTGCCAGCAGTCAAGGGACAGCCTATGGCTACACCTTC.